What follows are 18 T cell receptor beta chains derived from one specimen sequenced in a study of T cell clusters in autoimmune cytopenias. Multiplex touch-down PCR amplified TRB using TRB-A and TRB-B pools in one tube. TCRdb re-called the multiplex PCR reads and catalogs CDR3 proteins one per entry, DNA excluded. The data include roughly 5,300 distinct CDR3 sequences; the top ten clones carry around 16%. TRB amplification used approximately 250 ng of peripheral blood genomic DNA. These data also featured in a second study, about T cell repertoires in aging, cancer and after chemotherapy.

Sequencing input: peripheral blood. The receptors shown here come from a human donor in good health.

According to its frequency, this clonotype is medium-sized. The V gene is TRBV19, the J gene TRBJ2-1; TCRdb picks TRBD2, but there is no DNA to check that call. This CDR3 contains 15 residues. The germline gives CDR1 LNHDA, CDR2 SQIVND (reference sequence). CDR3 amino acids: CASSTSGGGITGQFF.

By frequency, this clonotype is medium-sized (0.01 to 0.1%). The chain has TRBV19 and TRBJ2-3. The CDR3 length is 13 residues. CDR1 is LNHDA and CDR2 is SQIVND in the germline V gene (reference sequence). The CDR3 sequence is CAVKDWVTDTQYF.

This clonotype is deemed medium-sized (0.01 to 0.1%) by its frequency. The V and J genes are TRBV5-6 and TRBJ1-1. There are 13 residues in the CDR3. Germline CDR1 is SGHDT and CDR2 is YYEEEE. The CDR3 reads CASSADLNTEAFF.

The J gene is TRBJ1-1, the V gene TRBV6-1. Looked up from germline, CDR1 is MNHNS and CDR2 is SASEGT. The CDR3 runs 13 residues. CDR3 in amino acids: CASRGTSNTEAFF.

The chain recombines TRBV19 with TRBJ1-1; TCRdb's D call, TRBD1, is unchecked because there is no DNA. Germline V gives CDR1 LNHDA, CDR2 SQIVND (reference sequence). The CDR3 contains 17 residues. The CDR3 region is CASSSIGPGQGSTEAFF.

The chain combines TRBV7-9 with TRBJ2-3; the TRBD2 assignment by TCRdb is unverifiable without DNA. CDR1 is SEHNR, CDR2 FQNEAQ, per germline (reference sequence). The CDR3 runs to 16 residues. The CDR3: CASSREAGTSTDTQYF.

This rearrangement joins TRBV5-4 to TRBJ2-7; TCRdb's D call of TRBD2 is untestable without DNA. This CDR3 spans 14 amino acids. CDR1 SGHNT and CDR2 YYREEE come from the germline V gene (reference sequence). Here the CDR3 reads CASSSGTSSYEQYF.

V usage is TRBV12-3 or TRBV12-4 and J usage is TRBJ2-3. This CDR3 region has 15 residues. CDR3 amino acids: CASRLSEASTDTQYF.

This clonotype is deemed medium-sized by its frequency. The chain carries TRBV19 and TRBJ2-5. The CDR3 has 14 residues. The germline V gene has CDR1 LNHDA and CDR2 SQIVND (reference sequence). This CDR3 is CASSIMAARETQYF.

This clonotype counts as medium-sized by frequency. The chain recombines TRBV19 with TRBJ1-5; TCRdb names TRBD1, which stays unverified in the absence of DNA. The CDR3 has 15 residues. Per germline, CDR1 LNHDA and CDR2 SQIVND (reference sequence). CDR3 amino acids: CASSIRTLSNQPQHF.

This clonotype registers medium-sized by frequency. This chain connects TRBV7-6 to TRBJ2-5; TCRdb's D call, TRBD1, is unchecked because there is no DNA. CDR3 length equals 13 residues. Germline CDR1 is SGHVS and CDR2 is FNYEAQ. The CDR3 loop is CASSWTAGETQYF.

This rearrangement joins TRBV5-4 to TRBJ1-2; TCRdb calls TRBD1, which cannot be checked without DNA. Germline loops: CDR1 SGHNT, CDR2 YYREEE (reference sequence). CDR3 length: 14 amino acids. The CDR3 reads CASSPGQSNYGYTF.

This clonotype is labeled medium-sized (0.01 to 0.1%) based on frequency. V is TRBV6-6 and J is TRBJ1-4. The V gene's germline CDR1 is MNHNY and CDR2 SVGAGI (reference sequence). The CDR3 sequence is 14 residues long. The CDR3 is CASSLRATNEKLFF.

The chain joins TRBV6-2 or TRBV6-3 to TRBJ2-3; TCRdb's D call, TRBD2, is unchecked because there is no DNA. The V gene's germline CDR1 is MNHEY and CDR2 SVGEGT. The CDR3 has 12 amino acids. The CDR3 sequence: CASRRGLDTQYF.

This clonotype shows up as medium-sized (0.01 to 0.1%) by frequency. This chain's CDR3 is CASSLSSRVDNEQFF. The V and J genes are TRBV27 and TRBJ2-1; TCRdb designates TRBD1, a call that cannot be tested without DNA. The germline CDR1 and CDR2 sequences are MNHEY and SMNVEV (reference sequence). The CDR3 runs to 15 residues.

The J gene is TRBJ2-7, the V gene TRBV30; TCRdb returns TRBD2, unconfirmable since there is no DNA. CDR1 is GTSNPN and CDR2 is SVGIG in the germline V gene (reference sequence). The CDR3 consists of 13 residues. CDR3 in amino acids: CAVLLAGTYEQYF.

This chain links TRBV6-5 with TRBJ2-3. CDR3 size: 14 residues. Germline V gene sequence: CDR1 MNHEY, CDR2 SVGAGI. The CDR3 region is CASSEALFPDTQYF.

This chain connects TRBV6-5 to TRBJ2-7; as DNA is missing, the TRBD1 call by TCRdb cannot be tested. The CDR3 is made up of 14 amino acids. Germline V gene sequence: CDR1 MNHEY, CDR2 SVGAGI. CDR3 loop: CASAPGTGGYEQYF.